One and the same sample provided the 16 T cell receptor beta chains below, sequenced in a study of T cells after yellow fever vaccination (dated by TCRdb to the late 2010s). Sample treatment or condition, as interpreted from the label and publication: live attenuated yellow fever vaccine strain. The library was made by 5' RACE. TCRdb names Illumina NovaSeq 6000 as the instrument used. TCRdb cleaned the public reads at Q25 with fastp, built clones with MiXCR and kept in-frame beta chains. Identical CDR3 proteins give one entry, which carries the most common genes and DNA. The sample includes some 420,000 distinct CDR3 sequences, with roughly a sixth observed a single time. The top ten clonotypes cover 18% of the sample. This sample comprised PBMCs, obtained before the yellow fever booster vaccination. These TCRs come from a man aged 18 to 30 who received the YFV17D yellow fever vaccine.

This clonotype has a handful of counts. The chain employs TRBV4-3 and TRBJ2-7; no definite D call. The V and J ends lost 0 bases and 5 bases respectively, with 8 bases between them. There are 13 residues in the CDR3. Germline CDR1 reads LGHNA; CDR2 reads YSLEER. CDR3 residues: CASSQDTVNEQYF. CDR3 DNA: TGCGCCAGCAGCCAAGATACTGTGAACGAGCAGTACTTC.

This clonotype was counted ten times or more. The CDR3 spells CASSLAENTEAFF. The CDR3 DNA sequence: TGTGCCAGCAGCTTAGCTGAGAACACTGAAGCTTTCTTT. The rearrangement links TRBV7-6 to TRBJ1-1; no clear D. V dropped 0 bases and J dropped 1 base, with 3 bases sitting between them. The germline V gene encodes CDR1 SGHVS and CDR2 FNYEAQ. The CDR3 length is 13 residues.

This clonotype was seen more than once but under ten times. The chain combines TRBV10-3 with TRBJ2-2; D assignment may be TRBD1 or TRBD2 (7 bases each). CDR1 and CDR2 (germline): ENHRY, SYGVKD. The CDR3 extends over 16 amino acids. The ends were cut back, 2 bases at V and 2 bases at J, with 12 bases in the middle. CDR3 DNA sequence: TGTGCCATCAGTGAGAGACAGGGACTAAACACCGGGGAGCTGTTTTTT. Protein: CAISERQGLNTGELFF.

The V gene is TRBV4-2, the J gene TRBJ1-2; D might be TRBD1 (6 bases). Germline V gives CDR1 LGHNA, CDR2 YNFKEQ. This CDR3 has 15 residues. V dropped 4 bases and J dropped 3 bases, with 15 bases sitting between them. The CDR3, as DNA: TGTGCCAGCAGCCCTACGGGGGCCGGATACTATGGCTACACCTTC. Amino acids: CASSPTGAGYYGYTF.

CDR3 coding DNA: TGTGCCAGCAGGACCGGACTGATCTATGGCTACACCTTC. This sequence encodes CASRTGLIYGYTF. The rearrangement links TRBV6-5 to TRBJ1-2, with D hard to call. The V end was cut by 6 bases, the J end by 4 bases, with 12 bases between. CDR1 and CDR2 (germline): MNHEY, SVGAGI. This CDR3 is built from 13 residues.

This clonotype was counted a few times. The rearrangement links TRBV5-1 to TRBJ1-2; possible D gene TRBD1, 6 bases. This CDR3 contains 13 residues. Trimming removed 1 base at V and 7 bases at J, with 11 bases between. Germline CDR1 reads SGHRS; CDR2 reads YFSETQ. CDR3 sequence reads: CASSLRGLRGYTF. CDR3 DNA: TGCGCCAGCAGCTTGCGGGGGCTCCGTGGCTACACCTTC.

This clonotype was observed a handful of times. The chain joins TRBV19 to TRBJ2-1; D gene ambiguous. The V end was cut by 0 bases, the J end by 3 bases, with 12 bases between. The CDR3 loop spans 16 amino acids. CDR1 and CDR2 from the germline V gene are LNHDA and SQIVND (reference sequence). The DNA for the CDR3 is TGTGCCAGTAGTATAGATGGCGACGCAGTCTACAATGAGCAGTTCTTC. This translates into CASSIDGDAVYNEQFF. The full variable domain, with the rest looked up from reference TRBV19 and TRBJ2-1, is DGGITQSPKYLFRKEGQNVTLSCEQNLNHDAMYWYRQDPGQGLRLIYYSQIVNDFQKGDIAEGYSVSREKKESFPLTVTSAQKNPTAFYLCASSIDGDAVYNEQFFGPGTRLTVL.

The V call is TRBV15, the J call TRBJ2-5, with D possibly called TRBD1 or TRBD2 (7 bases each). CDR3 size: 14 residues. In germline, CDR1 is LNHNV, CDR2 YYDKDF (reference sequence). The V gene lost 2 bases and the J gene lost 5 bases, with 12 bases spanning the gap. CDR3 amino acids: CATSRQGGRETQYF. CDR3 DNA sequence: TGTGCCACCAGCAGACAGGGGGGGAGGGAGACCCAGTACTTC.

This chain connects TRBV20-1 to TRBJ1-2, with D unresolved. Germline CDR1 is DFQATT and CDR2 is SNEGSKA (reference sequence). The CDR3 loop spans 13 amino acids. The germline V and J ends were trimmed by 1 base and 3 bases, with 9 bases remaining between them. The CDR3 reads CSARVSQHYGYTF. CDR3 nucleotides: TGCAGTGCTAGAGTAAGCCAGCACTATGGCTACACCTTC.

At least ten counts were recorded for this clonotype. The J gene is TRBJ1-4, the V gene TRBV7-2, with 8 bases matching TRBD1. Germline CDR1 is SGHTA and CDR2 is FQGNSA. V dropped 5 bases and J dropped 4; count of bases not matched to a gene: 3. This CDR3 is built from 14 residues. The CDR3 region is CASSAGGHNEKLFF. Written as DNA, the CDR3 is TGTGCCAGCAGCGCAGGGGGCCATAATGAAAAACTGTTTTTT.

This clonotype was counted between two and nine times. The genes are TRBV7-6 and TRBJ1-6; TRBD1 is a possible D gene (5 bases). This CDR3 spans 16 amino acids. The germline V gene has CDR1 SGHVS and CDR2 FNYEAQ. V was cut by 3 bases and J by 3 bases, with 12 bases left in between. CDR3 residues: CASSLGGIIYNSPLHF. CDR3 nucleotides: TGTGCCAGCAGCTTGGGGGGTATAATCTATAATTCACCCCTCCACTTT.

The chain is built from TRBV18 and TRBJ1-1; D is undetermined. V was shortened by 0 bases and J by 1 base, with 12 bases between the two germline ends. From germline, CDR1 is KGHSH and CDR2 LQKENI. This CDR3 is built from 16 residues. The DNA of the CDR3 is TGTGCCAGCTCACCACCGGGTCCACCCACGAACACTGAAGCTTTCTTT. Translation: CASSPPGPPTNTEAFF.

CDR3 in DNA: TGCAGTCCCAAGACAGCAAACACTGAAGCTTTCTTT. Protein: CSPKTANTEAFF. V and J are TRBV20-1 and TRBJ1-1; D is possibly TRBD1 (5 bases). Trimming left V 8 bases short and J 2 bases short, with 12 bases between. This CDR3 region has 12 residues. CDR1 is DFQATT and CDR2 is SNEGSKA in the germline V gene (reference sequence).

The chain recombines TRBV5-1 with TRBJ2-3; possibly TRBD2 for D (6 bases). This CDR3 has 15 residues. Germline V gives CDR1 SGHRS, CDR2 YFSETQ. V gave up 7 bases and J gave up 0 bases, with 15 bases separating them. CDR3 sequence (DNA): TGCGCCAGCGAAAAGGGGACTTCTAGCACAGATACGCAGTATTTT. Translated, it gives CASEKGTSSTDTQYF.

This clonotype was counted a few times. J is TRBJ2-7 and V is TRBV7-9; TRBD2 is a possible D gene (6 bases). Germline CDR1 and CDR2: SEHNR and FQNEAQ (reference sequence). With 6 bases removed from V and 4 bases from J, the gap between germline ends came to 13 bases. The CDR3 covers 13 residues. The CDR3 is CASRDSGRYEQYF. The CDR3 nucleotides read TGTGCCAGCAGAGACAGCGGGCGGTACGAGCAGTACTTC.

The J gene is TRBJ2-1, the V gene TRBV4-1; 9 nucleotides agree with TRBD2. V was pared by 4 bases and J by 5 bases, with 12 bases of the junction left unmatched. There are 17 residues in the CDR3. In germline, CDR1 is MGHRA, CDR2 YSYEKL. CDR3 sequence reads: CASSPPGLAGGHNEQFF. CDR3 DNA: TGCGCCAGCAGCCCCCCAGGACTGGCGGGGGGGCACAATGAGCAGTTCTTC.